The entry below describes one T cell receptor (beta chain). Per the study methods: Amplification with reference gene primers provided the estimates of nucleated cell counts. Repertoires were generated with immunoSEQ multiplex PCR, while TCRdb's copy carries only in-frame clones and drops some. That table gives V, J and clone size, and the DNA gave D and trimming. Of about 670,000 clones in the sample, about 87% were seen once. V lost 4 bases, J lost 3 bases, and 19 bases lay in between. Germline lookup yields CDR1 LGHDT and CDR2 YNNKEL (reference sequence). The CDR3 contains 16 residues. This sample is part of a study of blood T cell repertoires in COVID-19. In the study overall: Acute and convalescent COVID-19 specimens originated in the United States, Italy and Spain. PBMCs, B-cell-depleted T cells, or T cells were the source of the cDNA or gDNA that made up the material.

This receptor was obtained from a young woman with acute or convalescent COVID-19. Specimen: peripheral blood. V gene TRBV3-1 (or the pseudogene TRBV3-2) combines with J gene TRBJ2-7; weak D call: TRBD2 (7 bases). The CDR3 reads CASSRGGTGQNYEQYF. CDR3 sequence (DNA): TGTGCCAGCAGCCGGGGGGGTACAGGGCAAAACTACGAGCAGTACTTC.